This T cell receptor (beta chain) was retrieved from a study of human T cells and chemical hapten exposure. About the research overall: In the sensitization step, 2% DPC was placed on roughly 2 cm by roughly 2 cm of upper inner arm skin. Enrolled patients were predominantly female and had alopecia areata, totalis or universalis.

Time point here: pre-sensitization, week 0. Treatment in this sample: therapeutic diphenylcyclopropenone sensitization with weekly scalp DPC. The drawing of blood occurred before each patch test was applied. Whole blood that had not been fractionated was the source of extracted total RNA. TCRdb processed the RACE reads anew with MiXCR; each CDR3 protein has one entry. The sample lists some 200,000 distinct CDR3 sequences; 25% to 30% were seen once. Germline CDR1 and CDR2: MDHEN and SYDVKM. The CDR3 covers 12 residues. Trimming took off 4 bases at V and 5 bases at J, with 8 bases between the two ends. The V and J genes are TRBV28 and TRBJ1-1; D is undetermined. The clonotype was recovered from a woman between 25 and 40 years old with alopecia areata. Some clones in this sample may be carry-over from other donors' samples. The sequenced sample was whole blood, obtained in connection with sensitization to the hapten diphenylcyclopropenone (DPC). The CDR3 DNA is TGTGCCAGCAGTTCTGGACGGACTGAAGCTTTCTTT. This codes for CASSSGRTEAFF. Looking up the rest from reference TRBV28 and TRBJ1-1 gives the full variable domain: DVKVTQSSRYLVKRTGEKVFLECVQDMDHENMFWYRQDPGLGLRLIYFSYDVKMKEKGDIPEGYSVSREKKERFSLILESASTNQTSMYLCASSSGRTEAFFGQGTRLTVV.